The clone carrying this T cell receptor beta chain was detected once. The antigen is undetermined. About 30,000 T cell genomes (approximately 180 ng DNA) went into each sorted-subset replicate. Clones were sequenced by immunoSEQ multiplex PCR, and TCRdb holds only the in-frame ones, with some missing. The sample records 600,000 or so clones, 95% to 98% being singletons. Selected positively for CCR7 and CD45RO-negative, naive CD8 cells excluded terminally differentiated effector memory CD45RA+ cells. The donors were adults (healthy and HIV-negative) with no recent acute infections or vaccinations. This sample was taken from a study of shared clonotypes between healthy human individuals. Study findings and constraints: Clonotype sharing among donors, it was expected, would be affected by sequencing depth. Non-shared clonotypes had lower generation probabilities than clonotypes shared by all four sorted-subset donors.

V trimming: 5 bases; J trimming: 6 bases; junction bases outside the gene matches: 12. CDR1 is MDHEN and CDR2 is SYDVKM in the germline V gene. CDR3 length: 15 residues. Sequences were obtained from naive CD8+ T cells sorted from blood. The source of this sequence is a man aged 25 to 40 in good health. The chain is built from TRBV28 and TRBJ2-7; the match to TRBD2 covers 8 bases. The CDR3 sequence: CASSPPGGVGVEQYF. The CDR3 DNA is TGTGCCAGCAGTCCCCCGGGGGGGGTCGGGGTCGAGCAGTACTTC. The entire variable domain, with the rest obtained from reference TRBV28 and TRBJ2-7, is as follows: DVKVTQSSRYLVKRTGEKVFLECVQDMDHENMFWYRQDPGLGLRLIYFSYDVKMKEKGDIPEGYSVSREKKERFSLILESASTNQTSMYLCASSPPGGVGVEQYFGPGTRLTVT.